The rows below give T cell receptor beta chains drawn from one sample of a study of identical twins. TCRdb fed the 5' RACE reads into MiXCR, producing one record per CDR3 protein. There are around 1.7 million distinct CDR3 sequences in the sample; about 30% occur only once, and less than 0.35% lies in the top ten. The sample taken for sequencing was cord blood. The origin of the receptors is a newborn girl in good health. Each CDR3 is given without its conserved first and last residue. D genes are given only for firm matches.

v_call: TRBV5-1
d_call: .
j_call: TRBJ1-5
cdr3_aa: ASIGQGLEGNQPQH

v_call: TRBV18
d_call: TRBD1
j_call: TRBJ1-5
cdr3_aa: ASSLDRHNQPQH

v_call: TRBV29-1
d_call: TRBD1
j_call: TRBJ1-1
cdr3_aa: SVPTGDTEAF

v_call: TRBV7-6
d_call: TRBD2
j_call: TRBJ2-7
cdr3_aa: ASSSAGAHNEQY

v_call: TRBV5-5
d_call: .
j_call: TRBJ1-6
cdr3_aa: ASSPTGGYNSPLH

v_call: TRBV10-2
d_call: .
j_call: TRBJ1-2
cdr3_aa: ASSEMGYGYT

v_call: TRBV6-1
d_call: .
j_call: TRBJ2-3
cdr3_aa: ASSEAYTQY

v_call: TRBV3-1
d_call: .
j_call: TRBJ2-3
cdr3_aa: ASSQVRFGTDTQY

v_call: TRBV6-2/TRBV6-3
d_call: TRBD2
j_call: TRBJ2-1
cdr3_aa: ASSYPPSGHEQF

v_call: TRBV20-1
d_call: .
j_call: TRBJ2-3
cdr3_aa: SAVHRLGVRDTQY

v_call: TRBV6-6
d_call: TRBD2
j_call: TRBJ2-5
cdr3_aa: ASSYGLAGGSNEQY

v_call: TRBV6-2/TRBV6-3
d_call: .
j_call: TRBJ2-7
cdr3_aa: ASSYTSPEQY

v_call: TRBV7-7
d_call: .
j_call: TRBJ2-1
cdr3_aa: ASSLDPNNEQF

v_call: TRBV25-1
d_call: .
j_call: TRBJ2-1
cdr3_aa: ASSEGRTFHYNEQF

v_call: TRBV5-1
d_call: TRBD1
j_call: .
cdr3_aa: ASSQTGTGDHEQY

v_call: TRBV27
d_call: TRBD1
j_call: TRBJ2-7
cdr3_aa: ASSLTAGGSYEQY

v_call: TRBV4-2
d_call: .
j_call: .
cdr3_aa: ASSQRDLAFSYNEQY

v_call: TRBV4-1
d_call: .
j_call: TRBJ2-1
cdr3_aa: ASSPTSQYNEQF

v_call: TRBV27
d_call: .
j_call: TRBJ2-1
cdr3_aa: ASRAGGDEQF

v_call: TRBV28
d_call: .
j_call: TRBJ2-3
cdr3_aa: ASSLAVLKDTQY

v_call: TRBV20-1
d_call: TRBD1
j_call: TRBJ2-7
cdr3_aa: SARGGTVHEQY

v_call: TRBV7-9
d_call: .
j_call: TRBJ2-1
cdr3_aa: ASSLRLKGNEQF

v_call: TRBV9
d_call: TRBD1
j_call: TRBJ1-2
cdr3_aa: ASSEFRADRGYYT

v_call: TRBV9
d_call: .
j_call: TRBJ2-3
cdr3_aa: ASSPDQSPLHTQY

v_call: TRBV20-1
d_call: TRBD2
j_call: TRBJ2-7
cdr3_aa: SASYTIAGYEQH

v_call: TRBV25-1
d_call: TRBD1
j_call: TRBJ2-1
cdr3_aa: ASSDRDSSYNEQF

v_call: TRBV7-6
d_call: TRBD1
j_call: TRBJ2-5
cdr3_aa: ASSTGTAQETQY

v_call: TRBV20-1
d_call: TRBD2
j_call: TRBJ2-1
cdr3_aa: SATTSGRGGEQF

v_call: TRBV4-1
d_call: TRBD1
j_call: TRBJ1-4
cdr3_aa: ASSQPTGRRDEKLF

v_call: TRBV27
d_call: .
j_call: TRBJ2-7
cdr3_aa: ASSPGGDLGSVTYNEQY

v_call: TRBV11-2
d_call: TRBD1
j_call: TRBJ1-4
cdr3_aa: ASSPDRGRYEKLF

v_call: TRBV6-6
d_call: TRBD2
j_call: TRBJ2-2
cdr3_aa: ASSYSRGGNTGELF

v_call: TRBV3-1
d_call: TRBD1
j_call: TRBJ1-1
cdr3_aa: ASSPGTGTNTEAF

v_call: TRBV6-1
d_call: .
j_call: TRBJ2-3
cdr3_aa: ASGEGKGDTQY

v_call: TRBV27
d_call: .
j_call: TRBJ1-6
cdr3_aa: ASSSPVWVGDHNSPLH